These T cell receptor beta chains were read from a single sample in a study of siplizumab effects on memory and regulatory T cells. Libraries were prepared by immunoSEQ multiplex PCR; TCRdb keeps only in-frame clonotypes and omits some of them. The data show approximately 97,000 clones, roughly nine tenths seen once. The source material was CD4+ T cells sorted from blood. These receptor sequences come from a human donor in good health. Each CDR3 is given with its conserved first and last residue. Fields, in order: clone size, D gene, J gene, V gene, CDR3 DNA, CDR3 protein. The D gene is left open where the match is weak. Some rows have no size entry. The others give once, few or many, or a class for an expanded clone.

NA | TRBD1 | TRBJ1-2 | TRBV2 | TGTGCCAGCAGCGAACAGGGGAACTATGGCTACACCTTC | CASSEQGNYGYTF
NA | TRBD2 | TRBJ2-1 | TRBV5-1 | TGCGCCAGCAGCCTCCCAGGGACTAGCGACTACAATGAGCAGTTCTTC | CASSLPGTSDYNEQFF
NA | TRBD1 | TRBJ2-7 | TRBV5-1 | TGCGCCAGCAGCTCCCGGGGACAGGGGGCGAGGGAGCAGTACTTC | CASSSRGQGAREQYF
NA | NA | TRBJ2-3 | TRBV2 | TGTGCCAGCAGTGCTTTCATTAGCACAGATACGCAGTATTTT | CASSAFISTDTQYF
NA | TRBD2 | TRBJ2-5 | TRBV27 | TGTGCCAGCAGCCGGGAGGGCCTTTTAGAGACCCAGTACTTC | CASSREGLLETQYF
NA | NA | TRBJ1-3 | TRBV5-5 | TGTGCCAGCAGCCGATCGGGACACAATTTTTCTGGAAACACCATATATTTT | CASSRSGHNFSGNTIYF
NA | TRBD1 | TRBJ1-5 | TRBV9 | TGTGCCAGCTCCCAGGGGGTAAGCAATCAGCCCCAGCATTTT | CASSQGVSNQPQHF
NA | NA | TRBJ1-6 | TRBV5-1 | TGCGCCAGCAGCCAGGACCAGTTTCTGGGAAGTCTCCACTTT | CASSQDQFLGSLHF
NA | TRBD1 | TRBJ1-2 | TRBV29-1 | TGCGGCGTCCAGGACAGGGACGGGTCTGGCTACACCTTC | CGVQDRDGSGYTF
NA | NA | TRBJ1-4 | TRBV7-3 | TGTGCCAGCAGCTTAGAGTTTTGGGGTACTAATGAAAAACTGTTTTTT | CASSLEFWGTNEKLFF
NA | NA | TRBJ2-4 | TRBV28 | TGTGCCAGCAGTCCTACCGGACAGAAAAACATTCAGTACTTC | CASSPTGQKNIQYF
NA | TRBD1 | TRBJ1-2 | TRBV2 | TGTGCCAGCAGTTACGACAGGGCGGATGGCTACACCTTC | CASSYDRADGYTF
NA | NA | TRBJ2-5 | TRBV20-1 | TGCAGTGCTCGACCTCAGGGCCGTTTAGACTTC | CSARPQGRLDF
NA | NA | TRBJ2-1 | TRBV19 | TGTGCCAGTACCCTGGACTATTTCTCGGTGTCCTACAATGAGCAGTTCTTC | CASTLDYFSVSYNEQFF
once | NA | TRBJ2-2 | TRBV6-6 | TGTGCCAGCAGTTACCGAGGGCAGGGGACCGGGGAGCTGTTTTTT | CASSYRGQGTGELFF
once | TRBD1 | TRBJ1-2 | TRBV4-1 | TGCGCCAGCAGCCAGTCTGGACAGGGGCGTTACGGCTACACCTTC | CASSQSGQGRYGYTF
NA | TRBD2 | TRBJ2-7 | TRBV29-1 | TGCAGCGTTGTCGGAGCGGGAGGCCACGAGCAGTACTTC | CSVVGAGGHEQYF
NA | NA | TRBJ1-2 | TRBV11-2 | TGTGCCAGCAGCTTAGACCGCAGGGGAAACTATGGCTACACCTTC | CASSLDRRGNYGYTF
NA | NA | TRBJ2-7 | TRBV5-1 | TGCGCCAGCAGCTTGGCCGGAACCTACGAGCAGTACTTC | CASSLAGTYEQYF
NA | NA | TRBJ2-5 | TRBV27 | TGTGCCACCGGCAGGGGGGGCGAAGAGACCCAGTACTTC | CATGRGGEETQYF
NA | TRBD1 | TRBJ1-1 | TRBV4-2 | TGTGCCAGTGCGGACAGGGGGCGTACGGGTTTGAAAGCTTTCTTT | CASADRGRTGLKAFF
once | NA | TRBJ1-4 | TRBV6-5 | TGTGCCAGCAGTCCCATGGGGGCAGGAGGTGAAAAACTGTTTTTT | CASSPMGAGGEKLFF